This TCR beta chain was obtained from a study of cytomegalovirus exposure and HLA in healthy donors. Overall study: Of several hundred genotyped donors, 65% to 85% clustered with self-reported Caucasian donors. Findings of the study overall: Productive status was seen about 90% or about 30% of the time for most TCR beta V segments in an earlier analysis.

The ends were cut back, 0 bases at V and 3 bases at J, with 18 bases in the middle. Germline CDR1 and CDR2: SGDLS and YYNGEE. The CDR3 consists of 17 residues. As to this clone: Its antigen is not identified.

With 60 Vbeta and 13 Jbeta primers, the PCR was carried out. Repertoires were generated with immunoSEQ multiplex PCR, while TCRdb's copy carries only in-frame clones and drops some. The table includes under 200,000 clones, over 70% detected once. The source of this sequence is a woman between 40 and 55 years old in good health and CMV-seropositive. The chain couples TRBV9 to TRBJ1-1, with a possible D match to TRBD1 (5 bases). The sequenced material came from PBMCs. DNA for the CDR3: TGTGCCAGCAGCGTAGCTGCCGGGGGTAGGGTTGACACTGAAGCTTTCTTT. Translating gives CASSVAAGGRVDTEAFF. The whole variable domain, remainder taken from reference TRBV9 and TRBJ1-1, is DSGVTQTPKHLITATGQRVTLRCSPRSGDLSVYWYQQSLDQGLQFLIQYYNGEERAKGNILERFSAQQFPDLHSELNLSSLELGDSALYFCASSVAAGGRVDTEAFFGQGTRLTVV.